A single sample gave rise to the 29 T cell receptor beta chains below, sequenced in a study of T cell repertoires in cytomegalovirus infection. MiXCR was run by TCRdb on the reads, yielding one entry per CDR3 protein. The table includes approximately 750,000 distinct CDR3 sequences, 35% detected once. Material for sequencing was PBMCs. The receptor set was obtained from a human donor in good health (CMV status not recorded). Some clones in this sample may be carry-over from other donors' samples.

A few counts support this clonotype. The chain joins TRBV29-1 to TRBJ2-7; TRBD2 is a possible D gene (6 bases). V was cut by 5 bases and J by 3 bases, with 17 bases left in between. From germline, CDR1 is SQVTM and CDR2 ANQGSEA. This CDR3 has 14 amino acids. The CDR3 loop is CSVSKTGVGYEQYF. CDR3 bases: TGCAGCGTTAGTAAAACGGGGGTAGGCTACGAGCAGTACTTC.

V and J are TRBV11-2 and TRBJ2-1; 13 bases match TRBD2. Germline V gene data show CDR1 as SGHAT and CDR2 as FQNNGV. The CDR3 totals 15 residues. V lost 5 bases to trimming and J lost 9 bases; unmatched junction nucleotides: 7. The CDR3 DNA is TGTGCCAGCAGCCCGGGACTAGCGGGATTTGGTGAGCAGTTCTTC. It is translated as CASSPGLAGFGEQFF.

Worth noting for this clonotype: A read error may explain this, as a much larger clone is one base away. The chain links TRBV7-2 to TRBJ2-1, with 16 bases lining up with TRBD2. The CDR3 extends over 15 amino acids. The germline CDR1 and CDR2 sequences are SGHTA and FQGNSA. In DNA form, the CDR3 reads TGTGCCAGCAAAGACCCCGGGACTAGCGGGAGGGCCCAGTTATTC. Translated, it gives CASKDPGTSGRAQLF.

V and J are TRBV27 and TRBJ2-4, with a possible D match to TRBD2 (5 bases). This CDR3 is built from 17 residues. Germline values: CDR1 MNHEY, CDR2 SMNVEV (reference sequence). The V gene lost 5 bases and the J gene lost 3 bases, with 20 bases spanning the gap. CDR3 in DNA: TGTGCCAGCAGTACCGGTGAGAGGGAGAGAGGCAAAAACATTCAGTACTTC. It specifies CASSTGERERGKNIQYF.

This chain links TRBV12-3 or TRBV12-4 with TRBJ2-7; weak D call: TRBD1 (5 bases). With 2 bases removed from V and 7 bases from J, the gap between germline ends came to 18 bases. The CDR3 length is 15 residues. CDR3 coding DNA: TGTGCCAGCAGTTTACGCAGGGATACGGTTAGGGAGCAGTACTTC. Protein sequence: CASSLRRDTVREQYF.

This clonotype has a handful of counts. The chain recombines TRBV20-1 with TRBJ2-1; 9 bases fit TRBD2. Germline lookup yields CDR1 DFQATT and CDR2 SNEGSKA (reference sequence). The CDR3 contains 14 residues. The trim removed 0 bases at V and 7 bases at J, leaving 4 bases unmatched. CDR3 in DNA: TGCAGTGCTAGAGATAGCGGGAGAAGAAATGAGCAGTTCTTC. Amino acids: CSARDSGRRNEQFF.

Concerning this clonotype itself: The CDR3 carries no conserved terminal phenylalanine or tryptophan, so it likely arises from a read error. V and J are TRBV7-6 and TRBJ1-2, with D perhaps matching TRBD1 (5 bases). The CDR3 has 16 residues. V was cut by 4 bases and J by 3 bases, with 18 bases left in between. Germline assignment: CDR1 SGHVS and CDR2 FNYEAQ. DNA of the CDR3: TGTGCCAGCAGCTCATCCAGGGAGGGGCCCTACTATGGCTACACCTTA. Translating gives CASSSSREGPYYGYTL.

This clonotype was recorded a few times. The V gene is TRBV20-1, the J gene TRBJ2-7; a possible D gene is TRBD1 (7 bases). Germline V CDR1 and CDR2: DFQATT, SNEGSKA (reference sequence). The CDR3 spans 14 residues. Trimming left V 1 base short and J 7 bases short, with 17 bases between. As DNA, the CDR3 is TGCAGTGCTAGAGGGAGGGTGACAGGGCGAGAGCAGTACTTC. Translated, it gives CSARGRVTGREQYF.

This clonotype was observed a few times. CDR3 sequence: CSAPPGSGDNSPLHF. The CDR3 DNA reads as TGCAGTGCTCCCCCGGGATCAGGAGATAATTCACCCCTCCACTTT. This chain joins TRBV20-1 and TRBJ1-6; D is uncertain. CDR3 length: 15 residues. Germline lookup yields CDR1 DFQATT and CDR2 SNEGSKA (reference sequence). Trimming took 5 bases from V and 5 from J, leaving 16 bases between them.

This clonotype was seen at least ten times. The rearrangement uses TRBV7-2 and TRBJ2-7; TRBD2 might be the D (5 bases). CDR3 length: 16 residues. Trimming left V 5 bases short and J 2 bases short, with 19 bases between. Germline CDR1 SGHTA, CDR2 FQGNSA. CDR3 in DNA: TGTGCCAGCAGCCAGGAGCAGAGGGTTAGGGCCTACGAGCAGTACTTC. As protein: CASSQEQRVRAYEQYF. The full variable domain, rest sourced from reference TRBV7-2 and TRBJ2-7, is GAGVSQSPSNKVTEKGKDVELRCDPISGHTALYWYRQSLGQGLEFLIYFQGNSAPDKSGLPSDRFSAERTGGSVSTLTIQRTQQEDSAVYLCASSQEQRVRAYEQYFGPGTRLTVT.

The V and J genes are TRBV15 and TRBJ2-1; possibly TRBD1 or TRBD2 for D (5 bases each). Trimming cost V 0 bases and J 6 bases, with 12 bases left between them. Germline V CDR1 and CDR2: LNHNV, YYDKDF (reference sequence). The CDR3 is 15 amino acids. Here the CDR3 DNA reads TGTGCCACCAGCAGAGATCCATGGGGGACCAATGAGCAGTTCTTC. It translates to CATSRDPWGTNEQFF.

This clonotype has just a few counts. V is TRBV7-6 and J is TRBJ1-2; 9 bases fit TRBD1. V dropped 3 bases and J dropped 7; count of bases not matched to a gene: 3. The CDR3 spans 13 residues. Germline V lookup: CDR1 SGHVS, CDR2 FNYEAQ. Here the CDR3 DNA reads TGTGCCAGCAGCTTGGGGACAGGGACTGGCTACACCTTC. It specifies CASSLGTGTGYTF.

Details on this clonotype: This may be a read error: a much more frequent sequence differs by one nucleotide. CDR3 coding DNA: TGTGCCAGCAGCCCATCGTCGGGGAACACTGAAGCTTTATTT. Its translation is CASSPSSGNTEALF. The chain couples TRBV7-3 to TRBJ1-1; no reliable D call. This CDR3 has 14 amino acids. From germline, CDR1 is SGHTA and CDR2 FQGTGA.

This clonotype has just a few counts. CDR3 sequence: CASSFSAGSDEQYF. The DNA of the CDR3 is TGTGCCAGCAGTTTTTCAGCGGGATCTGACGAGCAGTACTTC. V and J are TRBV12-3 or TRBV12-4 and TRBJ2-7, with 7 positions matching TRBD2. The CDR3 loop spans 14 amino acids. The V gene end was trimmed by 3 bases and the J gene end by 5 bases; junction bases not matched to a gene: 7.

The chain links TRBV6-2 or TRBV6-3 to TRBJ2-7; D gene uncertain. Trimming stripped 6 bases from V and 1 base from J, with 13 bases between. Germline CDR1 MNHEY, CDR2 SVGEGT. The CDR3 is 14 amino acids. CDR3 sequence: CASRHYGLSYEQYF. For the CDR3, the DNA is TGTGCCAGCAGACACTACGGTCTTTCCTACGAGCAGTACTTC.

The gene calls are TRBV27 and TRBJ2-7, with 8 bases lining up with TRBD1. The V gene's germline CDR1 is MNHEY and CDR2 SMNVEV (reference sequence). V was clipped by 9 bases and J by 3 bases; unmatched bases: 13. CDR3 length equals 15 residues. In DNA, the CDR3 is TGTGCCAGTCATGCGAGGGCAGGGGGCTTCTACGAGCAGTACTTC. This sequence encodes CASHARAGGFYEQYF.

This clonotype was seen a few times. The chain carries TRBV6-2 or TRBV6-3 and TRBJ1-3, with D possibly TRBD1 on 5 matching bases. Trimming took 0 bases from V and 4 from J, leaving 10 bases between them. Germline CDR1 is MNHEY and CDR2 is SVGEGT. This CDR3 has 15 amino acids. The CDR3 DNA is TGTGCCAGCAGTTACTCCACAGGAGAAGGAAACACCATATATTTT. Translated: CASSYSTGEGNTIYF.

The chain employs TRBV7-2 and TRBJ2-6; the D gene could be TRBD1 or TRBD2 (5 bases each). Per germline, CDR1 SGHTA and CDR2 FQGNSA. Between the trimmed V and J ends, which lost 4 bases and 2 bases, there was a span of 18 bases. There are 18 residues in the CDR3. The CDR3 reads CASSWGRRSVTGANVLTF. The CDR3 DNA reads TGTGCCAGCAGCTGGGGACGGAGAAGTGTCACTGGGGCCAACGTCCTGACTTTC.

This clonotype was counted between two and nine times. V usage is TRBV28 and J usage is TRBJ2-5; tentative D call: TRBD1 (6 bases). The CDR3 covers 15 residues. V was clipped by 6 bases and J by 1 base, with 15 bases between them. Germline V lookup: CDR1 MDHEN, CDR2 SYDVKM. The CDR3 DNA is TGTGCCAGCAGCCCACAGGGCCTATCCCAAGAGACCCAGTACTTC. It specifies CASSPQGLSQETQYF.

The V and J genes are TRBV12-3 or TRBV12-4 and TRBJ1-5, with TRBD1 matching over 8 bases. The V segment lost 6 bases and the J segment 1 base; nucleotides outside the gene matches: 5. The CDR3 length is 15 residues. The CDR3 protein is CASSSGQASNQPQHF. For the CDR3, the DNA is TGTGCCAGCAGCTCGGGACAGGCGAGCAATCAGCCCCAGCATTTT.

A few counts support this clonotype. The junction departs from germline at one end; a sequencing error may be responsible. The gene calls are TRBV19 and TRBJ1-5, with D unresolved. The CDR3 is made up of 14 amino acids. CDR1 and CDR2 (germline): LNHDA, SQIVND (reference sequence). This chain's CDR3 is CASPRAASDQPQHF. CDR3 nucleotides: TGTGCCAGCCCCCGGGCAGCTAGCGATCAGCCCCAGCATTTT.

A few counts support this clonotype. The chain carries TRBV14 and TRBJ1-6; TRBD1 is a possible D gene (6 bases). This CDR3 contains 13 residues. Trimming pared 8 bases from V and 9 bases from J, leaving 14 bases between. Germline-derived CDR1 and CDR2 are SGHDN and FVKESK. The CDR3 spells CASGGGPGSPLHF. The CDR3 nucleotides read TGTGCCAGCGGGGGCGGCCCGGGTTCACCCCTCCACTTT. Based on the CDR3 plus reference TRBV14 and TRBJ1-6, the full variable domain is EAGVTQFPSHSVIEKGQTVTLRCDPISGHDNLYWYRRVMGKEIKFLLHFVKESKQDESGMPNNRFLAERTGGTYSTLKVQPAELEDSGVYFCASGGGPGSPLHFGNGTRLTVT.

This clonotype was seen a handful of times. The V gene is TRBV19, the J gene TRBJ1-1, with D possibly being TRBD1 (5 bases). CDR3 length: 14 residues. The V gene lost 6 bases and the J gene lost 6 bases, with 17 bases spanning the gap. Germline CDR1 and CDR2: LNHDA and SQIVND (reference sequence). CDR3 coding DNA: TGTGCCAGTAGCTGGACACCTCACCCCTCTGAAGCTTTCTTT. Amino acids: CASSWTPHPSEAFF.

This rearrangement joins TRBV9 to TRBJ2-7, with 8 bases lining up with TRBD2. The CDR3 runs to 16 residues. Germline V gene sequence: CDR1 SGDLS, CDR2 YYNGEE. After removal of 0 bases from V and 2 bases from J, the junction contained 7 bases not matched to a gene. This chain's CDR3 is CASSVATGAGAYEQYF. In DNA form, the CDR3 reads TGTGCCAGCAGCGTAGCTACAGGAGCGGGGGCCTACGAGCAGTACTTC. The full variable domain, completed using reference TRBV9 and TRBJ2-7, is DSGVTQTPKHLITATGQRVTLRCSPRSGDLSVYWYQQSLDQGLQFLIQYYNGEERAKGNILERFSAQQFPDLHSELNLSSLELGDSALYFCASSVATGAGAYEQYFGPGTRLTVT.

In its sample, this clonotype was seen a few times. J is TRBJ1-6 and V is TRBV28, with D uncertain. V lost 6 bases to trimming and J lost 7 bases, with 16 bases between them. Germline assignment: CDR1 MDHEN and CDR2 SYDVKM. The CDR3 is 15 amino acids. CDR3 nucleotides: TGTGCCAGCAGCCTGGGTGGCAGCCGAAATTCACCCCTCCACTTT. Its protein product is CASSLGGSRNSPLHF. Drawing the rest from reference TRBV28 and TRBJ1-6, the complete variable domain is DVKVTQSSRYLVKRTGEKVFLECVQDMDHENMFWYRQDPGLGLRLIYFSYDVKMKEKGDIPEGYSVSREKKERFSLILESASTNQTSMYLCASSLGGSRNSPLHFGNGTRLTVT.

Only a few counts were recorded for this clonotype. The J gene is TRBJ2-3, the V gene TRBV28, with no clear D. The V end was cut by 8 bases, the J end by 2 bases, with 26 bases between. From germline, CDR1 is MDHEN and CDR2 SYDVKM. The CDR3 totals 18 residues. CDR3: CASGQEIGGRSPTDTQYF. In DNA form, the CDR3 reads TGTGCCAGCGGCCAAGAGATAGGCGGCAGATCACCCACAGATACGCAGTATTTT. Based on the CDR3 plus reference TRBV28 and TRBJ2-3, the full variable domain is DVKVTQSSRYLVKRTGEKVFLECVQDMDHENMFWYRQDPGLGLRLIYFSYDVKMKEKGDIPEGYSVSREKKERFSLILESASTNQTSMYLCASGQEIGGRSPTDTQYFGPGTRLTVL.

The V gene is TRBV5-6, the J gene TRBJ2-3; 7 bases match TRBD1. The V and J ends lost 3 bases and 1 base, in that order; junction bases with no gene match: 8. The CDR3 spans 16 residues. The germline gives CDR1 SGHDT, CDR2 YYEEEE. The CDR3 region is CASSSYRDSRTDTQYF. The CDR3 DNA follows: TGTGCCAGCAGCTCCTATCGGGACAGTCGCACAGATACGCAGTATTTT.

Turning to this clonotype: Since no conserved phenylalanine or tryptophan closes the CDR3, a read error is the likely cause. The V gene is TRBV7-2, the J gene TRBJ1-2; 9 nucleotides line up with TRBD1. Germline CDR1 and CDR2: SGHTA and FQGNSA. This CDR3 region has 14 residues. The CDR3 DNA follows: TGTGCTAGCAGCTTAAGGACAGGGGTGGAAGGCTACACCTTA. Translation gives CASSLRTGVEGYTL.

Here the CDR3 DNA reads TGCAGTGCTAGAGATGGACTAGAAGGAGATACGCAGTATTTT. It encodes CSARDGLEGDTQYF. The chain is built from TRBV20-1 and TRBJ2-3; TRBD2 agrees at 7 bases. Germline CDR1 reads DFQATT; CDR2 reads SNEGSKA (reference sequence). The CDR3 runs to 14 residues. The trim removed 0 bases at V and 5 bases at J, leaving 5 bases unmatched.